This T cell receptor (beta chain) was identified during a study of shared clonotypes between healthy human individuals. Notes on the study in general: In this cohort, only blood was sampled, and tissue repertoires likely differ. Naive subsets typically showed greater estimated richness than memory subsets.

The length of the CDR3 is 15 residues. V lost 2 bases and J 1 base, leaving 11 bases between the germline ends. Germline V gives CDR1 LNHDA, CDR2 SQIVND (reference sequence). Naive CD8 cells lacked CD45RO and underwent positive selection for CCR7, leaving out terminally differentiated effector memory CD45RA+ cells. All donors were Caucasian adults living in Nashville, Tennessee. Remarks on this clone: The antigen remains unidentified.

Genomic DNA of each subset was evenly split across several immunoSEQ plates. Libraries were prepared by immunoSEQ multiplex PCR; TCRdb keeps only in-frame clonotypes and omits some of them. The sample comprises some 740,000 clones, almost 95% of which are singletons, and 24% rests with the top ten. V is TRBV19 and J is TRBJ1-1, with no clear D. The specimen was naive CD8+ T cells sorted from blood. This receptor was obtained from a man aged 25-45 years in good health. The chain's CDR3 is CASSIIAAPNTEAFF. DNA of the CDR3: TGTGCCAGTAGTATAATCGCAGCCCCGAACACTGAAGCTTTCTTT.